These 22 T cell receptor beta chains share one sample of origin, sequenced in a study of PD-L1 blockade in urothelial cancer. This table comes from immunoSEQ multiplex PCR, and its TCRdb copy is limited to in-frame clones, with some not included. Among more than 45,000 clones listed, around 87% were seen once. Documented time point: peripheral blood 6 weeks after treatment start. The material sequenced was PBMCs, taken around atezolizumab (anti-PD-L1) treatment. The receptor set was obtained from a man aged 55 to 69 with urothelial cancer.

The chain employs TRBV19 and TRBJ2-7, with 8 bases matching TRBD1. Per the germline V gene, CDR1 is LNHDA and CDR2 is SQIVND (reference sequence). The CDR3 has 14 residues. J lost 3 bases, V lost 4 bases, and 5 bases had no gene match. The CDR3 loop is CASSSRGLFYEQYF. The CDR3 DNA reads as TGTGCCAGTAGTAGCAGGGGGCTTTTCTACGAGCAGTACTTC.

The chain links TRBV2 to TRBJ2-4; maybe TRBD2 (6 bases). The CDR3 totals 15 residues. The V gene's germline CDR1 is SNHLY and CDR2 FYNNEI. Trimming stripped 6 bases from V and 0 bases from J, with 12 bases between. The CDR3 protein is CASSREIPAKNIQYF. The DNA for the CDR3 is TGTGCCAGCAGCCGGGAGATTCCAGCCAAAAACATTCAGTACTTC. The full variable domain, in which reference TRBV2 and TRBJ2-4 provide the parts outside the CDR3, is EPEVTQTPSHQVTQMGQEVILRCVPISNHLYFYWYRQILGQKVEFLVSFYNNEISEKSEIFDDQFSVERPDGSNFTLKIRSTKLEDSAMYFCASSREIPAKNIQYFGAGTRLSVL.

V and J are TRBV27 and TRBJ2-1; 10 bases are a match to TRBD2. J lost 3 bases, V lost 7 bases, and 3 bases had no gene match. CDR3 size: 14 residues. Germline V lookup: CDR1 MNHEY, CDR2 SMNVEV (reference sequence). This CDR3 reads CASTWTSGYNEQFF. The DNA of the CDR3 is TGTGCCAGCACGTGGACTAGCGGCTACAATGAGCAGTTCTTC.

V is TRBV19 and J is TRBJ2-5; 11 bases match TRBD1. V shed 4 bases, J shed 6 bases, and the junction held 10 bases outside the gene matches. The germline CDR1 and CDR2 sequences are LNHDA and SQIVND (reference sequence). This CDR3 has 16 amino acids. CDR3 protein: CASSRSGTGGQQTQYF. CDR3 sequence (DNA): TGTGCCAGTAGTAGATCCGGGACAGGGGGACAACAGACCCAGTACTTC. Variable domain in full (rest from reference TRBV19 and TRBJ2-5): DGGITQSPKYLFRKEGQNVTLSCEQNLNHDAMYWYRQDPGQGLRLIYYSQIVNDFQKGDIAEGYSVSREKKESFPLTVTSAQKNPTAFYLCASSRSGTGGQQTQYFGPGTRLLVL.

The CDR3 reads CASSDTRTTRSYEQYF. The CDR3 DNA reads TGTGCCAGTAGTGACACGCGGACTACTCGAAGCTACGAGCAGTACTTC. The chain uses TRBV19 and TRBJ2-7, with D possibly matching TRBD2 (6 bases). The CDR3 runs 16 residues. The V gene's germline CDR1 is LNHDA and CDR2 SQIVND (reference sequence). Trimming cost V 5 bases and J 3 bases, with 20 bases left between them. Full variable domain (missing parts from reference TRBV19 and TRBJ2-7): DGGITQSPKYLFRKEGQNVTLSCEQNLNHDAMYWYRQDPGQGLRLIYYSQIVNDFQKGDIAEGYSVSREKKESFPLTVTSAQKNPTAFYLCASSDTRTTRSYEQYFGPGTRLTVT.

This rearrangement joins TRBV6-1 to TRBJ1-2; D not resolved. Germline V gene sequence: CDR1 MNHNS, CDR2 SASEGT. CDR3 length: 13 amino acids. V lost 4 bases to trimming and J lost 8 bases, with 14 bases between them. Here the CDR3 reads CASSGRHLGGYTF. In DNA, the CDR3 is TGTGCCAGCAGTGGAAGACATCTGGGCGGCTACACCTTC.

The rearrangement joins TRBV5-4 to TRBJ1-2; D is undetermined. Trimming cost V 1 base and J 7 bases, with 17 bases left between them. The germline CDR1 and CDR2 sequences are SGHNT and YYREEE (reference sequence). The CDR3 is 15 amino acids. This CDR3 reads CASSLRTRGWGGYTF. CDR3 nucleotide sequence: TGTGCCAGCAGCTTGAGGACCCGGGGTTGGGGTGGCTACACCTTC.

The CDR3 here is CASTTGIGYTF. In DNA, the CDR3 is TGTGCCTCTACGACAGGGATTGGCTACACCTTC. This rearrangement joins TRBV30 to TRBJ1-2, with 7 bases that match TRBD1. The germline gives CDR1 GTSNPN, CDR2 SVGIG (reference sequence). This CDR3 has 11 amino acids. The trim removed 7 bases at V and 7 bases at J, leaving 6 bases unmatched.

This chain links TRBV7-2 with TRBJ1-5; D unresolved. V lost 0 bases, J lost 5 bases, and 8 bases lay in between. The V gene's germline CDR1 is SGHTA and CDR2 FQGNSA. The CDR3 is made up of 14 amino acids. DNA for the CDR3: TGTGCCAGCAGCTTAGCGATGGCGGATCAGCCCCAGCATTTT. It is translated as CASSLAMADQPQHF.

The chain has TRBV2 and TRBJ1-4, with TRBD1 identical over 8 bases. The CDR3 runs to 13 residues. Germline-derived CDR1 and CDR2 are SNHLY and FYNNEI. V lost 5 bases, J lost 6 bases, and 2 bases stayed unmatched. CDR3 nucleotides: TGTGCCAGCAGTCGGGACAGGCATGAAAAACTGTTTTTT. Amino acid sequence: CASSRDRHEKLFF.

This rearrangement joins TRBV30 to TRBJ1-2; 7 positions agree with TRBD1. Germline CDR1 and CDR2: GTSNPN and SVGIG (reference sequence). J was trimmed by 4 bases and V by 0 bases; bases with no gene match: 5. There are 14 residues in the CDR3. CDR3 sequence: CAWSVAGGTYGYTF. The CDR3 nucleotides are TGTGCCTGGAGTGTGGCAGGGGGAACCTATGGCTACACCTTC.

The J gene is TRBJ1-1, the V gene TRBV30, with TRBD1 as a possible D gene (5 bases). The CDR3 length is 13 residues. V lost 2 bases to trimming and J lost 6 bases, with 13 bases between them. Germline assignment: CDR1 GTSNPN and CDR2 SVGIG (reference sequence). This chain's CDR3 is CAWSFKEGAEAFF. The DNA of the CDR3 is TGTGCCTGGAGTTTTAAGGAAGGGGCTGAAGCTTTCTTT.

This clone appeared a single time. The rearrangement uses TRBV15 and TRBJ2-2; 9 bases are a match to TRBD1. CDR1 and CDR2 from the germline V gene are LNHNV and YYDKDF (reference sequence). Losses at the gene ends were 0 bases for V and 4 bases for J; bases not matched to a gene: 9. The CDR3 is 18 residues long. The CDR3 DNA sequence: TGTGCCACCAGCAGAGATCTTCCGGGACAGGGTGTCACCGGGGAGCTGTTTTTT. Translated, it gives CATSRDLPGQGVTGELFF.

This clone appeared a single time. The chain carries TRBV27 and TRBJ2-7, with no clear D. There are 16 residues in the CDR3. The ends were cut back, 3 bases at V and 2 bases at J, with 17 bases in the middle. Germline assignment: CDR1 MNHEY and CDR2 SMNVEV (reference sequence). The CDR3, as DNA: TGTGCCAGCAGTTTCAGTCCCGCTACTAAAGCCTACGAGCAGTACTTC. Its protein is CASSFSPATKAYEQYF.

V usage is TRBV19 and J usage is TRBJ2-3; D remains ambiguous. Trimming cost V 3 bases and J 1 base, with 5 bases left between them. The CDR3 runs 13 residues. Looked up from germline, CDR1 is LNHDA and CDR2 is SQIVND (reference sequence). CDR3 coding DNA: TGTGCCAGTAGTATTTCTGGCACAGATACGCAGTATTTT. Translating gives CASSISGTDTQYF.

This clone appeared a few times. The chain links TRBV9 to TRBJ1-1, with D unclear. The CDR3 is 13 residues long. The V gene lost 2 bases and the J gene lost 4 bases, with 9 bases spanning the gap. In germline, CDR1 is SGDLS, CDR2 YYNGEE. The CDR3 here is CASSVRVGTEAFF. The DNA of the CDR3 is TGTGCCAGCAGCGTGAGGGTGGGCACTGAAGCTTTCTTT. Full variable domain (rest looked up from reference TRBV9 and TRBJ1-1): DSGVTQTPKHLITATGQRVTLRCSPRSGDLSVYWYQQSLDQGLQFLIQYYNGEERAKGNILERFSAQQFPDLHSELNLSSLELGDSALYFCASSVRVGTEAFFGQGTRLTVV.

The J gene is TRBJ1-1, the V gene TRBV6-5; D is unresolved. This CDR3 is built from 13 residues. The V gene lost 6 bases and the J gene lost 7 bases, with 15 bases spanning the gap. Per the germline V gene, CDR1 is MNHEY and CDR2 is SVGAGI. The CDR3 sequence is CASRKPAGFEAFF. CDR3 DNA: TGTGCCAGCAGGAAACCTGCGGGGTTTGAAGCTTTCTTT.

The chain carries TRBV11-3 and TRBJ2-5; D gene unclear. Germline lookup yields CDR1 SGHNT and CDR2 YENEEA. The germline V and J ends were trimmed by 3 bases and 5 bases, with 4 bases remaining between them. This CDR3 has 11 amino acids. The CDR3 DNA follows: TGTGCCAGCAGCTTGAGGGAGACCCAGTACTTC. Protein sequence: CASSLRETQYF. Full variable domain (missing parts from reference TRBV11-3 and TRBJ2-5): EAGVVQSPRYKIIEKKQPVAFWCNPISGHNTLYWYLQNLGQGPELLIRYENEEAVDDSQLPKDRFSAERLKGVDSTLKIQPAELGDSAVYLCASSLRETQYFGPGTRLLVL.

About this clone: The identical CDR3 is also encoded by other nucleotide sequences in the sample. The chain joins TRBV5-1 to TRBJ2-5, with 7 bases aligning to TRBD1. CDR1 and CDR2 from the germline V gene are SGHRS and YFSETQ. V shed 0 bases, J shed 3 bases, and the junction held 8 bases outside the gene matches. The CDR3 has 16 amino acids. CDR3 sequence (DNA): TGCGCCAGCAGCTTGGTGGGAACTGACAGGGAAGAGACCCAGTACTTC. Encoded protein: CASSLVGTDREETQYF.

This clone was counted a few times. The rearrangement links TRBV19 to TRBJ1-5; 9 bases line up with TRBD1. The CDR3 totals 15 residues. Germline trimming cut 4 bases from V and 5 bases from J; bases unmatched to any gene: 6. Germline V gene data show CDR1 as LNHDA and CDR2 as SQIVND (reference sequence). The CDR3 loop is CASSRQGGSDQPQHF. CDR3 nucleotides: TGTGCCAGTAGTAGACAGGGGGGGTCCGATCAGCCCCAGCATTTT.

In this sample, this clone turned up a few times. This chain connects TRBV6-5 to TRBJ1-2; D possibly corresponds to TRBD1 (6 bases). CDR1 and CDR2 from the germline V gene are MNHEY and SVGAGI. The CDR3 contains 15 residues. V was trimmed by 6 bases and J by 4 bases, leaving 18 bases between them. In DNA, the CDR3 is TGTGCCAGCAGGCCGGACGACAGGAGAATCTATGGCTACACCTTC. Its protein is CASRPDDRRIYGYTF.

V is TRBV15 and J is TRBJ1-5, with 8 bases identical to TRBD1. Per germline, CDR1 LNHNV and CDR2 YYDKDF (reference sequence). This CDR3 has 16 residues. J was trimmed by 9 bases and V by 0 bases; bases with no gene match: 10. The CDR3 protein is CATSRDKGQGAGPQHF. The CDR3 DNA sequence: TGTGCCACCAGCAGAGATAAGGGGCAGGGGGCAGGGCCCCAGCATTTT.